The sequence of this TCR beta chain was determined in a study of OX40 agonist ivuxolimab in advanced cancers. This CDR3 has 15 residues. J gave up 6 bases and V 4 bases, and 6 bases lay outside the gene matches. Germline V gene lookup returns CDR1 MDHEN and CDR2 SYDVKM. Sequencing used immunoSEQ multiplex PCR; TCRdb keeps in-frame clones, though not all of them. The sample carries approximately 74,000 clones, 65% to 90% recorded once. The material was CD4+ or CD8+ T cells sorted from blood, obtained in a trial of the OX40 agonist ivuxolimab. The receptor's source is an adult with an advanced solid tumor such as melanoma, head and neck, liver or kidney cancer. V is TRBV28 and J is TRBJ2-2; 9 bases are shared with TRBD2. CDR3 loop: CASSSAGGLSGELFF. For the CDR3, the DNA is TGTGCCAGCAGTTCTGCGGGGGGGCTGTCCGGGGAGCTGTTTTTT. The entire variable domain, with the rest obtained from reference TRBV28 and TRBJ2-2, is as follows: DVKVTQSSRYLVKRTGEKVFLECVQDMDHENMFWYRQDPGLGLRLIYFSYDVKMKEKGDIPEGYSVSREKKERFSLILESASTNQTSMYLCASSSAGGLSGELFFGEGSRLTVL.